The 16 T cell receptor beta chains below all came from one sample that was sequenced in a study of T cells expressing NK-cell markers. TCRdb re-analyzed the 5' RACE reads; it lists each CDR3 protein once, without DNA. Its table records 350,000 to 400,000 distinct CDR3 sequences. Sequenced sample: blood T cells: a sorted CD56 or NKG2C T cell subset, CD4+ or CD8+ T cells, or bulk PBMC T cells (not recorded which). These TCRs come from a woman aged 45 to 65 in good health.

The CDR3 loop is CAWRQGNTGELFF. The chain combines TRBV30 with TRBJ2-2; TCRdb designates TRBD1, a call that cannot be tested without DNA. Germline assignment: CDR1 GTSNPN and CDR2 SVGIG (reference sequence). The CDR3 is made up of 13 amino acids. The full variable domain, its missing parts supplied by reference TRBV30 and TRBJ2-2, is SQTIHQWPATLVQPVGSPLSLECTVEGTSNPNLYWYRQAAGRGLQLLFYSVGIGQISSEVPQNLSASRPQDRQFILSSKKLLLSDSGFYLCAWRQGNTGELFFGEGSRLTVL.

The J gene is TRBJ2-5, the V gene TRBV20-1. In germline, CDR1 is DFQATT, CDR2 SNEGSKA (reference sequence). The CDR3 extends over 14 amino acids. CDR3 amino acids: CSARDKVYQETQYF.

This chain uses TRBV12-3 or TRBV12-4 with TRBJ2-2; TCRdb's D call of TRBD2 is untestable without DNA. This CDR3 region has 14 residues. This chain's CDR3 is CASSFGLAGGELFF.

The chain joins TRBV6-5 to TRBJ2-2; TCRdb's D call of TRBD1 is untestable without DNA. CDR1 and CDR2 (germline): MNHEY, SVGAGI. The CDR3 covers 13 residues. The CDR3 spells CASRPQGTGELFF.

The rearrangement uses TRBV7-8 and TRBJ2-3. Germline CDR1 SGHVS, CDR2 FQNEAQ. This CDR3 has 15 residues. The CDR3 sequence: CASSLERISTDTQYF.

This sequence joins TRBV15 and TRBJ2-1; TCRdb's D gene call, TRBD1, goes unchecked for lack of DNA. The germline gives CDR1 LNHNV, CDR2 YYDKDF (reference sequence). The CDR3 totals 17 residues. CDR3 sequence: CATSRFTGQGALNEQFF.

The chain's CDR3 is CATRGQGTYTQYF. The chain recombines TRBV19 with TRBJ2-3; TCRdb designates TRBD1, a call that cannot be tested without DNA. The CDR3 has 13 residues. The germline CDR1 and CDR2 sequences are LNHDA and SQIVND (reference sequence). Variable domain in full (rest from reference TRBV19 and TRBJ2-3): DGGITQSPKYLFRKEGQNVTLSCEQNLNHDAMYWYRQDPGQGLRLIYYSQIVNDFQKGDIAEGYSVSREKKESFPLTVTSAQKNPTAFYLCATRGQGTYTQYFGPGTRLTVL.

The CDR3 protein is CATVPLVPVTDTQYF. V is TRBV10-3 and J is TRBJ2-3; the TCRdb call, TRBD1, lacks DNA for checking. The germline V gene encodes CDR1 ENHRY and CDR2 SYGVKD. The CDR3 contains 15 residues.

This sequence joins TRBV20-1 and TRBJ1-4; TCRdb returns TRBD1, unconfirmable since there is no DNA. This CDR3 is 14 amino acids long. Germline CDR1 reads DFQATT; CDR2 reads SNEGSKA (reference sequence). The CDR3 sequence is CSATTDRPNEKLFF.

This chain's CDR3 is CATSALDRGTDTQYF. V usage is TRBV24-1 and J usage is TRBJ2-3; TCRdb outputs TRBD1, but without DNA this stays unchecked. CDR1 is KGHDR, CDR2 SFDVKD, per germline. The CDR3 is made up of 15 amino acids.

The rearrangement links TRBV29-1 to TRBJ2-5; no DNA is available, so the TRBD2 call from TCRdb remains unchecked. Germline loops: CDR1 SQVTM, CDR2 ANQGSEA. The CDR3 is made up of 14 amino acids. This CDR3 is CSVEAGGHQETQYF.

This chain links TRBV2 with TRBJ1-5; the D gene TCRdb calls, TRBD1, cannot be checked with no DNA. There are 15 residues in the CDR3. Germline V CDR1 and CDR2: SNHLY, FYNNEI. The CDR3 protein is CASSEDRAGNQPQHF.

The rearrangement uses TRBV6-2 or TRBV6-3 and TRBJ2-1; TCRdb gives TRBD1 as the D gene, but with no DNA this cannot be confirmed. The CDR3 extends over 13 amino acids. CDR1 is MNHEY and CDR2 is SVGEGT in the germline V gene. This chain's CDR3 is CASSYSMGGKQFF.

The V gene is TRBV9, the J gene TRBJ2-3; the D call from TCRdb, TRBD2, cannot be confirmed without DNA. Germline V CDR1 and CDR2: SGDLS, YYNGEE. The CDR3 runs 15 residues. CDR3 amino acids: CASSVLAGVADTQYF.

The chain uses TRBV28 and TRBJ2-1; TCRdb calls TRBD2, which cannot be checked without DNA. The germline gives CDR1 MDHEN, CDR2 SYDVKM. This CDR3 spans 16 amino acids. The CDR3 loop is CASSPRLAGGPDEQFF.

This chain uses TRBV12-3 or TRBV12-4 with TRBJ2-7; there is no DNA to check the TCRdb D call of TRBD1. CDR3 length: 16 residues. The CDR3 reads CASSGPRDTAPYEQYF.